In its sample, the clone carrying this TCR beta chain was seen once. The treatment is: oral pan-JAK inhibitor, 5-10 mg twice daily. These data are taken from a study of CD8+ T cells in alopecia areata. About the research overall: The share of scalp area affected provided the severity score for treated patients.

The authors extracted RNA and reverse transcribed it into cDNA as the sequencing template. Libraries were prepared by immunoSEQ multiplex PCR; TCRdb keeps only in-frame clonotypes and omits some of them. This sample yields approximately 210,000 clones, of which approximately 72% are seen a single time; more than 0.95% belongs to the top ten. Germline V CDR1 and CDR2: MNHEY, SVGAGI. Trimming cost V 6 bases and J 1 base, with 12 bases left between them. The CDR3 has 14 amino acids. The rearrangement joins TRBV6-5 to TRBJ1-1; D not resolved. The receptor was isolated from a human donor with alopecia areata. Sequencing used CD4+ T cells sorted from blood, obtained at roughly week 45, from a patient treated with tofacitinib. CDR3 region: CASSLSAGNTEAFF. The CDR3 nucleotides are TGTGCCAGCAGCCTATCCGCTGGGAACACTGAAGCTTTCTTT.